The source of this T cell receptor (beta chain) is a study of PD-1 blockade in mismatch repair-deficient tumors. Every patient had mismatch repair deficiency by PCR or immunohistochemistry. A few pembrolizumab responders had their TCRs sequenced. Assay used: immunoSEQ multiplex PCR; TCRdb lists only in-frame clones, some missing. Of approximately 100,000 clones in the sample, over 75% were seen once. A remark on this clone: Its specificity is unknown.

Study results and limitations: Tumor-resident clones, often undetectable pretreatment in blood, expanded then contracted after pembrolizumab.

The CDR3 spans 16 residues. After removal of 0 bases from V and 5 bases from J, the junction contained 8 bases not matched to a gene. Looked up from germline, CDR1 is SGHKS and CDR2 is YYEKEE (reference sequence). The receptor was derived from an adult with mismatch repair-deficient cancer. The rearrangement uses TRBV5-5 and TRBJ2-5, with TRBD1 matching over 9 bases. The sequencing here drew on peripheral blood, taken less than 37 weeks after starting pembrolizumab. The CDR3 nucleotides are TGTGCCAGCAGCTTGGAGTCGGGACAGGGCTTGGAGACCCAGTACTTC. Its protein is CASSLESGQGLETQYF.